This T cell receptor beta chain emerged from a study of monozygotic twins with inflammatory bowel disease (dated by TCRdb to between 2018 and 2021). For the study in its entirety: A total of 28 monozygotic twin pairs were included in the full study, comprising nine German pairs (four IBD-concordant, five IBD-discordant) and 19 IBD-discordant Danish pairs. Within discordant pairs, disease-associated traits were sought mainly by comparing IBD patients with their genetically identical healthy co-twins. Each individual had, on average, about 151 000 unique TCRalpha sequences and 181 000 unique TCRbeta sequences available for analysis.

Library prep was done by 5' RACE. For each TCR library, about 4,000 ng of total RNA was used. For each sample, cDNA was synthesized in eight separate reactions using SMARTScribe reverse transcriptase. During cDNA synthesis, template switching introduced unique molecular identifiers that contained a 6-nucleotide sample barcode. Amplification of TCRalpha and TCRbeta cDNA involved two nested PCRs of 16 and 9 cycles, and each PCR was followed by bead purification. Before amplification, the cDNA was treated with uracil DNA-glycosylase and purified using the QIAquick PCR purification kit. In the second PCR, Illumina TruSeq-compatible adapters and sample-specific barcodes were added. Library quality and concentration were assessed using TapeStation and Qubit, and about 4.7 ng of each library was pooled. Pooled libraries were sequenced on an Illumina HiSeq2500 single-index Rapid Run with 2 x 100 bp reads and custom sequencing primers. The authors' analysis ran thus. UMI-based consensus assembly with MiGEC version 1.2.6 was used to correct PCR and sequencing errors. MiXCR version 2.1.1 handled V(D)J alignment, clonotype assembly and CDR3 extraction. Gene usage, clonotype sharing and MAIT/NKT TCR abundance were normalised by analysing the top 1000, 10 000 and 20 000 clonotypes per sample. Diversity was computed as the inverse Simpson index with the vegan R package after downsampling to 27 000 UMIs. Paired Mann-Whitney U tests on discordant twin pairs were used, with Benjamini-Hochberg multiple-testing correction. Once TCRdb had reprocessed the reads, it stored one entry per CDR3 protein sequence and supplied no DNA. The authors' filters were not applied to this entry. The sample table includes under 150,000 distinct CDR3 sequences. Less than 3% of the sample lies in the top ten.

The germline V gene encodes CDR1 MNHEY and CDR2 SMNVEV (reference sequence). The CDR3 spans 18 residues, from the cysteine through the phenylalanine. No DNA is listed. As concerns this clonotype: Its antigen is not yet known.

The full study reports these points: Compared with healthy twins, IBD patients had fewer clonotypes in common with other individuals, a difference most pronounced in patients showing signs of disease activity. A decrease in TCRbeta repertoire diversity, as measured by inverse Simpson index, was observed in IBD patients compared with their healthy co-twins. Differing immunosuppressive treatments among patients may have added background noise and inter-individual variability to the repertoires. The analysis was unable to tell apart different T cell subtypes. No single strong signal or clonotype linked to IBD turned up in the results, so the idea that one exists was not supported. Concordant and discordant twins showed no difference in repertoire similarity, possibly because of limited statistical power.

From each donor, an approximately 2.3 ml peripheral blood sample was collected into PAXgene tubes and kept at -80 degrees C. Without any T cell sorting, total RNA was extracted from whole blood using the PAXgene blood miRNA kit on an automated QIAcube. Peripheral blood from monozygotic twin pairs who were concordant or discordant for inflammatory bowel disease underwent deep TCRalpha and TCRbeta repertoire profiling using unique molecular barcoding. For every twin pair, smoking habits were documented, and each individual was categorised as a current, former or never smoker. The clonotype comes from a human donor with ulcerative colitis or Crohn's disease, or a healthy co-twin of an affected twin (not recorded which). The source material was blood. The chain links TRBV27 with TRBJ2-5; TCRdb lists TRBD2, though no DNA is available to test this call. The CDR3 loop reads CASSSVPGLAGGPETQYF.